What follows are 15 T cell receptor beta chains derived from one specimen sequenced in a study of technical replicates of blood from several donors. Assay used: immunoSEQ multiplex PCR; TCRdb lists only in-frame clones, some missing. The top ten hold more than 0.35% of the sample, which has more than 65,000 clones, nearly 97% seen once. The source material was T cells isolated from PBMCs. These TCRs come from a human donor in good health.

This clone was detected only once. CDR3 DNA: TGTGCCAGCAGCTTAGTCCAGGAACAAGAGACCCAGTACTTC. This translates into CASSLVQEQETQYF. The V and J genes are TRBV11-2 and TRBJ2-5; no definite D call. Deletions cut 1 base from V and 2 bases from J, with 8 bases between. This CDR3 is 14 amino acids long. In germline, CDR1 is SGHAT, CDR2 FQNNGV.

The rearrangement joins TRBV11-3 to TRBJ2-1, with D perhaps matching TRBD2 (6 bases). The CDR3 is 15 amino acids. Per the germline V gene, CDR1 is SGHNT and CDR2 is YENEEA. Trimming removed 0 bases at V and 3 bases at J, with 9 bases between. CDR3 in amino acids: CASSLDGSGYNEQFF. CDR3 sequence (DNA): TGTGCCAGCAGCTTAGATGGTAGCGGCTACAATGAGCAGTTCTTC.

The J gene is TRBJ2-1, the V gene TRBV5-8; 10 positions agree with TRBD2. The CDR3 consists of 16 residues. Germline CDR1 and CDR2: SGHTS and YDEGEE. J was trimmed by 1 base and V by 5 bases; bases with no gene match: 6. Here the CDR3 DNA reads TGTGCCAGCAGGTCGATAGCGGGAGGATCCTACAATGAGCAGTTCTTC. Translation: CASRSIAGGSYNEQFF.

V usage is TRBV2 and J usage is TRBJ1-1; TRBD1 is a possible D gene (5 bases). This CDR3 spans 13 amino acids. Germline CDR1 is SNHLY and CDR2 is FYNNEI. The CDR3: CAPDQGGNTEAFF. Written as DNA, the CDR3 is TGTGCACCGGACCAGGGAGGGAACACTGAAGCTTTCTTT.

The chain recombines TRBV4-3 with TRBJ2-1; TRBD2 aligns across 8 bases. The V and J ends lost 0 bases and 8 bases, in that order; junction bases with no gene match: 9. Germline V gene lookup returns CDR1 LGHNA and CDR2 YSLEER. The CDR3 spans 16 residues. CDR3 nucleotide sequence: TGCGCCAGCAGCCAAGATGGGAAGCGGGAGTTTGATGAGCAGTTCTTC. Amino acids: CASSQDGKREFDEQFF.

This sequence joins TRBV4-1 and TRBJ2-1; D might be TRBD2 (5 bases). Trimming stripped 2 bases from V and 5 bases from J, with 16 bases between. The CDR3 runs to 16 residues. Germline lookup yields CDR1 MGHRA and CDR2 YSYEKL. The CDR3 bases are TGCGCCAGCAGCCAAAGGGAGTTCGGTTGGAACAATGAGCAGTTCTTC. Protein: CASSQREFGWNNEQFF.

The rearrangement joins TRBV14 to TRBJ2-2; tentative D call: TRBD1 (6 bases). Trimming shortened V by 3 bases and J by 2 bases, and 13 bases separated the two germline ends. The CDR3 extends over 16 amino acids. From germline, CDR1 is SGHDN and CDR2 FVKESK. The CDR3 DNA follows: TGTGCCAGCAGCCATCCCGGGACATCTAACACCGGGGAGCTGTTTTTT. As protein: CASSHPGTSNTGELFF.

The chain recombines TRBV6-4 with TRBJ2-1; 8 bases fit TRBD2. The length of the CDR3 is 13 residues. Per germline, CDR1 MRHNA and CDR2 SNTAGT. V was clipped by 2 bases and J by 7 bases; unmatched bases: 1. This chain's CDR3 is CASSDPSGNEQFF. The DNA of the CDR3 is TGTGCCAGCAGTGACCCTAGCGGGAATGAGCAGTTCTTC.

V is TRBV5-1 and J is TRBJ2-1; 9 bases line up with TRBD1. V lost 3 bases to trimming and J lost 7 bases; unmatched junction nucleotides: 8. Per germline, CDR1 SGHRS and CDR2 YFSETQ. The CDR3 contains 15 residues. The CDR3 reads CASSSAGTGFNEQFF. CDR3 nucleotides: TGCGCCAGCAGCTCTGCCGGGACAGGGTTTAATGAGCAGTTCTTC.

This clone occurred once. The rearrangement links TRBV29-1 to TRBJ1-3; 8 nucleotides line up with TRBD1. The CDR3 sequence is 15 residues long. V was pared by 6 bases and J by 0 bases, with 7 bases of the junction left unmatched. In germline, CDR1 is SQVTM, CDR2 ANQGSEA. The CDR3 region is CSVVRDRSSGNTIYF. Here the CDR3 DNA reads TGCAGCGTGGTCCGGGACAGGAGCTCTGGAAACACCATATATTTT. The full variable domain, in which reference TRBV29-1 and TRBJ1-3 provide the parts outside the CDR3, is SAVISQKPSRDICQRGTSLTIQCQVDSQVTMMFWYRQQPGQSLTLIATANQGSEATYESGFVIDKFPISRPNLTFSTLTVSNMSPEDSSIYLCSVVRDRSSGNTIYFGEGSWLTVV.

The J gene is TRBJ2-1, the V gene TRBV4-2, with D tentatively TRBD1 (6 bases). CDR1 LGHNA and CDR2 YNFKEQ come from the germline V gene. This CDR3 spans 14 amino acids. V was cut by 7 bases and J by 10 bases, with 20 bases left in between. This CDR3 reads CASTLNRVAGEQFF. For the CDR3, the DNA is TGTGCCAGCACGCTGAACAGGGTGGCCGGCGAGCAGTTCTTC.

The chain carries TRBV29-1 and TRBJ2-7, with 8 bases matching TRBD2. V shed 2 bases and J 4 bases; nucleotides not matched to a gene: 10. Germline lookup yields CDR1 SQVTM and CDR2 ANQGSEA. The CDR3 length is 15 residues. The CDR3 reads CSVEYASGSMYEQYF. CDR3 sequence (DNA): TGCAGCGTTGAATACGCCAGCGGGAGCATGTACGAGCAGTACTTC.

The chain has TRBV6-5 and TRBJ1-2; TRBD1 is a possible D gene (6 bases). The V and J ends lost 6 bases and 9 bases respectively, with 17 bases between them. In germline, CDR1 is MNHEY, CDR2 SVGAGI. The CDR3 length is 13 residues. In DNA, the CDR3 is TGTGCCAGCAGCAATGGACAGTTGATACGCTACACCTTC. It encodes CASSNGQLIRYTF.

J is TRBJ1-2 and V is TRBV30, with 8 positions matching TRBD1. CDR3 length: 14 residues. The germline V gene has CDR1 GTSNPN and CDR2 SVGIG (reference sequence). Trimming cost V 0 bases and J 4 bases; bases outside gene matches: 4. The CDR3 here is CAWSVLGTGYGYTF. The CDR3 DNA reads as TGTGCCTGGAGTGTCTTAGGGACAGGCTATGGCTACACCTTC.

V is TRBV4-1 and J is TRBJ1-2; weak D call: TRBD1 (6 bases). CDR1 and CDR2 (germline): MGHRA, YSYEKL. The V gene lost 3 bases and the J gene lost 5 bases, with 13 bases spanning the gap. The CDR3 runs to 14 residues. The CDR3 sequence: CASSQGAGDYGYTF. The CDR3 DNA is TGCGCCAGCAGCCAGGGGGCCGGGGATTATGGCTACACCTTC.